This T cell receptor (beta chain) emerged from a study of patients and donors after allogeneic stem cell transplantation. A single record per CDR3 protein comes from TCRdb applying MiXCR to the RT-PCR reads. Among 110,000 or so distinct CDR3 sequences listed, around 35% were seen once. Germline CDR1 LGHNA, CDR2 YNFKEQ. This CDR3 is 13 amino acids long. Trimming took off 4 bases at V and 3 bases at J, with 8 bases between the two ends. The receptor was isolated from a human donor who was either an allogeneic HSCT recipient or a stem cell or donor lymphocyte infusion donor (not recorded which). It is not recorded whose cells these are; they may come from a transplant donor. The sample was blood, either unsorted or a sorted T cell fraction (not recorded which). The rearrangement links TRBV4-2 to TRBJ2-3; D not resolved. The CDR3 spells CASSRSPTDTQYF. Written as DNA, the CDR3 is TGTGCCAGCAGCCGATCACCTACAGATACGCAGTATTTT.